What follows is one TCR beta chain and its context. The data originate from a study of T-cell reconstitution after alpha-beta-depleted transplantation in children. The library targeted TCRbeta and was prepared with unique molecular identifiers. Using its own MiXCR run on the PCR reads, TCRdb lists one record per CDR3 protein. The table lists 380,000 or so distinct CDR3 sequences, about an eighth of them singletons. V lost 6 bases, J lost 3 bases, and 14 bases lay in between. Germline V gene data show CDR1 as KGHSH and CDR2 as LQKENI. The CDR3 is 14 amino acids. V usage is TRBV18 and J usage is TRBJ1-1; no definite D call. Sequenced material: PBMCs, taken from the stem cell graft. The sequence came from a human donor who donated a stem cell graft to a child with Fanconi anemia. This CDR3 is CASSNTFGDTEAFF. In DNA, the CDR3 is TGTGCCAGCTCCAACACATTCGGTGACACTGAAGCTTTCTTT.